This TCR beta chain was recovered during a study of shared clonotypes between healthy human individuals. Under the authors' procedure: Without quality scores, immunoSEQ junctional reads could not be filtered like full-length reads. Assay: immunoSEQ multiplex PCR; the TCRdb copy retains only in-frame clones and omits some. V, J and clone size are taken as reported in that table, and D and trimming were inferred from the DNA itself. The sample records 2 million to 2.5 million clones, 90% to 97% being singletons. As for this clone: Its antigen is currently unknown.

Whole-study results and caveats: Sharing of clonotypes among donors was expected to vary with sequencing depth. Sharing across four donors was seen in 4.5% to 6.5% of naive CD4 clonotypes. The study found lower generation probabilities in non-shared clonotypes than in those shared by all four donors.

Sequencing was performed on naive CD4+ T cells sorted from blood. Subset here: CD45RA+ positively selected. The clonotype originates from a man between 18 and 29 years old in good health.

CDR3 coding DNA: TGCGCCAGCAGTGAGAATGCAGGACGGCAAAAACTGTTTTTT. This encodes CASSENAGRQKLFF. This chain connects TRBV10-2 to TRBJ1-4, with unresolved D. The length of the CDR3 is 14 residues. Germline CDR1 reads WSHSY; CDR2 reads SAAADI. Trimming removed 2 bases at V and 9 bases at J, with 13 bases between.